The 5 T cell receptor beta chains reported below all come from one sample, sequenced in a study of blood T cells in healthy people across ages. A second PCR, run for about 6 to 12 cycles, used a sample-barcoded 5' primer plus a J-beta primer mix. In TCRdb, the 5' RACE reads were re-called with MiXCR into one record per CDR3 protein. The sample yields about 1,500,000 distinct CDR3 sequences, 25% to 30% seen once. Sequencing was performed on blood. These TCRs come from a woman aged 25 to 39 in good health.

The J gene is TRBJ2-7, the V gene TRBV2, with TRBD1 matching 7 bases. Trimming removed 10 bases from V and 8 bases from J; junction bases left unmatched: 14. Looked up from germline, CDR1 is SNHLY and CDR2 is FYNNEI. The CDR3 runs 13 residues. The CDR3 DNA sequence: TGTGCCACCGGGGACAGTTCGTTAGTGCAGCAGTACTTC. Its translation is CATGDSSLVQQYF.

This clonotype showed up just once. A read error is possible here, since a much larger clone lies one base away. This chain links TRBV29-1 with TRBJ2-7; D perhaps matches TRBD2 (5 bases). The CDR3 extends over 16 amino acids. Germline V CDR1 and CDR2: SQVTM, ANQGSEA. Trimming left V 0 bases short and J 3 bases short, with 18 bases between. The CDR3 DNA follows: TGCAGCGTTGAAGATCAAATAGGAGGATTGGACTACGAGCAGTACTTC. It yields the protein CSVEDQIGGLDYEQYF.

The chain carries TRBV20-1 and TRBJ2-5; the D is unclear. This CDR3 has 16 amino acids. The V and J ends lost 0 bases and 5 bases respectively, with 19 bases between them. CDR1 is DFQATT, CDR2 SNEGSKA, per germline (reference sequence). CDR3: CSARDRRRPAPETQYF. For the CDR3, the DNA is TGCAGTGCTAGAGATCGGCGGCGGCCCGCCCCGGAGACCCAGTACTTC.

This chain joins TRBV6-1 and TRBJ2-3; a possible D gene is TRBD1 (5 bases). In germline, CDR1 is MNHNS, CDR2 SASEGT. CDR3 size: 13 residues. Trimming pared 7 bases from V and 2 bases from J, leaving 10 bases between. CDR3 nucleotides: TGTGCCAGCAATTACAGGATCACAGATACGCAGTATTTT. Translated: CASNYRITDTQYF.

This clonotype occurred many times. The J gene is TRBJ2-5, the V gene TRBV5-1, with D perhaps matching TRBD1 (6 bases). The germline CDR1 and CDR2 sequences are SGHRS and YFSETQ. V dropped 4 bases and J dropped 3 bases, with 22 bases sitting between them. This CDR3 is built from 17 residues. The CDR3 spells CASSPKGDLRDEETQYF. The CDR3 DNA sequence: TGCGCCAGCAGCCCCAAGGGGGATTTGAGGGATGAAGAGACCCAGTACTTC.